This T cell receptor beta chain came from a study of a mutant IDH1 vaccine in newly diagnosed glioma (dated by TCRdb to the early 2020s). Concerning the study at large: Across visits V03 through V10, patients got a total of eight vaccinations, given in weeks 1, 3, 5, 7, 11, 15, 19 and 23. Six visits were used for peripheral blood collection: V03 (baseline), V05, V07, V10, V12 and V13. Before enrollment, most patients had been given radiochemotherapy with temozolomide as standard therapy, while the rest had received either radiotherapy alone or temozolomide alone. Of the roughly 34 treated patients, around 60% were male and approximately 38% were female, and a mean age of approximately 40 years was recorded. For exploratory analyses, 25 treated patients had longitudinal TCRB deep sequencing done wherever samples were available. Vaccination started 4-6 weeks after radiotherapy alone, or was given together with temozolomide cycles in the groups whose treatment included chemotherapy. What the study reported, not specific to this receptor: Changes in the top peripheral T cell clonotypes picked up by TCRB sequencing did not appear to be linked to pseudoprogression. It was noted by the authors that analyses of patient blood samples could not be reproduced owing to sample limitations. Selection of PBMC samples for TCRB deep sequencing was based on availability. Across multiple MHC alleles, vaccine-induced immune responses were seen in 90% to 95% of patients.

To note about this clone: There is no known antigen for this receptor. No base quality values were provided; no much bigger clone lies one nucleotide off.

The time point tag for this specimen amounts to: week 23, last vaccination. Every vaccine dose consisted of 300 ug of a 20-mer mutant IDH1 peptide in Montanide, administered subcutaneously together with topical imiquimod. All donors had newly diagnosed IDH1-mutant astrocytomas of WHO grade 3 or 4 that showed loss of nuclear ATRX. The samples were drawn from NOA16, a multicentre, single-arm, open-label phase I trial in Germany that tested a mutant IDH1 peptide vaccine in humans for the first time. Genomic DNA for TCRB sequencing was isolated from EDTA blood with the DNeasy Blood and Tissue Kit. The protocol used for the library was the immunoSEQ multiplex PCR assay. Following the manufacturer's protocol, the hsTCRB Kit was used to amplify rearranged TCR beta chain sequences. Sequencing of TCRB libraries was carried out on an Illumina MiSeq. As for the original processing: The kit vendor's proprietary platform handled demultiplexing, trimming and gene mapping. TCRdb took this table from immuneACCESS and kept in-frame rearrangements with V and J called. Such tables lack part of the clones; where checked against another copy, unresolved V genes explain under half of the gap, and the rest is unexplained. D and trimming were read from the DNA, whereas the V and J calls and clone size are those reported in that table. The sample table holds approximately 82,000 clones, of which approximately 85% were seen once. Over 0.7% of the sample belongs to the ten largest clones.

Trimming costs V 0 bases and J 10 bases, and their ends lie 16 bases apart. The germline V gene encodes CDR1 MGHRA and CDR2 YSYEKL. The CDR3 spans 16 residues, from the cysteine through the phenylalanine. Only CDR3 DNA remains: 48 bases, in frame from the first base. This receptor was taken from a woman aged 45 to 65 with glioma. The material sequenced was PBMCs, taken from a glioma patient whose treatment included an IDH1 peptide vaccine. Recombination connected TRBV4-1 to TRBJ1-6, with TRBD1 tentatively as D gene (6 bases match). The CDR3 sequence is CASSQELQGMKSPLHF. The nucleotide sequence is TGCGCCAGCAGCCAAGAATTGCAGGGGATGAAGTCACCCCTCCACTTT.